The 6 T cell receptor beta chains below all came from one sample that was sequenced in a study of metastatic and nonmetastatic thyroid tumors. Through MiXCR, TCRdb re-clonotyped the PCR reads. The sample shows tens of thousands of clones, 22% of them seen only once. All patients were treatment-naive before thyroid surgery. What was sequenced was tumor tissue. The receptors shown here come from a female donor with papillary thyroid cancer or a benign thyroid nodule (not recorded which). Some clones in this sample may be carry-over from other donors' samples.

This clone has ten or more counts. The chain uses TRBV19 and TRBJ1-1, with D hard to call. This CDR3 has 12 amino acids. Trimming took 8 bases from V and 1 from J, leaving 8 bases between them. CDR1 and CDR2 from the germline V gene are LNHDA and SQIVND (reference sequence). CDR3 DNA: TGTGCCAGTGGATACAGGAACACTGAAGCTTTCTTT. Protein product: CASGYRNTEAFF.

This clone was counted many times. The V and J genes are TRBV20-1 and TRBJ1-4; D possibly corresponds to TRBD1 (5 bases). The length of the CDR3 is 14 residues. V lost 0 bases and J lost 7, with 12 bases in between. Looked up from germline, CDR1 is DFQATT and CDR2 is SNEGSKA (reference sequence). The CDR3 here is CSARDRGRGEKLFF. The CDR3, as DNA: TGCAGTGCTAGAGATCGGGGGAGGGGTGAAAAACTGTTTTTT.

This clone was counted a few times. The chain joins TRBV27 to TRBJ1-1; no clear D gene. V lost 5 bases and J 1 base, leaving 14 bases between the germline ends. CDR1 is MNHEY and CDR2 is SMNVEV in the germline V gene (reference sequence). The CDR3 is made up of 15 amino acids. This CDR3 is CASSASGPSNTEAFF. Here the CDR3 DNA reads TGTGCCAGCAGTGCAAGTGGACCGTCGAACACTGAAGCTTTCTTT.

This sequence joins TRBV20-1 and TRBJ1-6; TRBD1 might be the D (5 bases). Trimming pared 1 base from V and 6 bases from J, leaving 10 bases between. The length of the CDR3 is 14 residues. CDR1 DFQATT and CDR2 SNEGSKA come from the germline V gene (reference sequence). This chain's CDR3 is CSARAAGINSPLHF. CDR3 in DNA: TGCAGTGCTAGAGCTGCAGGGATTAATTCACCCCTCCACTTT.

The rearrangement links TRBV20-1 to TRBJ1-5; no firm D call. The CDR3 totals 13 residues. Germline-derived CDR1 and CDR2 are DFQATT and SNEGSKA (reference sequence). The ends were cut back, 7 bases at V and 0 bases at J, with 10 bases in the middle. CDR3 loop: CSVFRNSNQPQHF. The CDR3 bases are TGCAGTGTGTTCCGAAATAGCAATCAGCCCCAGCATTTT.

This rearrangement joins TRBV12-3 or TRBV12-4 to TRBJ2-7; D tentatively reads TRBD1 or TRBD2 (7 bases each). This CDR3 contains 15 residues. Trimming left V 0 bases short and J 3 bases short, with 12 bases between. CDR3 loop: CASSLAGGGDYEQYF. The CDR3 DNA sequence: TGTGCCAGCAGTTTAGCGGGAGGGGGCGACTACGAGCAGTACTTC.